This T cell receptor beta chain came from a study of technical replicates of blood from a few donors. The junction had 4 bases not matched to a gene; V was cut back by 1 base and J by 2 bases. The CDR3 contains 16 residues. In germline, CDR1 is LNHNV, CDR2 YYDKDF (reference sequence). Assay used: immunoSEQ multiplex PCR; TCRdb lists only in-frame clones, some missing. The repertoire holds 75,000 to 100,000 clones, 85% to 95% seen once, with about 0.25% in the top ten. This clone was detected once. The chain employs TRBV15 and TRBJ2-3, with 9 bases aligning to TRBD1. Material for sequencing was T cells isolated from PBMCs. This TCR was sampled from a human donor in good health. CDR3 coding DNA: TGTGCCACCAGCAGAGGAGGGGACAGGGCCACAGATACGCAGTATTTT. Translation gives CATSRGGDRATDTQYF.